A selection of T cell receptor beta chains follows, all from one sample in a study of human T cells and chemical hapten exposure. TCRdb passed the RACE reads through MiXCR, listing each CDR3 protein once. The sample has about 250,000 distinct CDR3 sequences; roughly 8% are singletons. This specimen was whole blood, taken in connection with sensitization to the hapten diphenylcyclopropenone (DPC). The receptors derive from a young man with alopecia areata. Some clones in this sample may be carry-over from other donors' samples. CDR3s include the opening cysteine and the closing phenylalanine or tryptophan. The order of the fields is J gene, D gene, V gene, clone size, CDR3 protein, CDR3 DNA. The D gene is left open where the match is weak. Only part of the rows carry a size: once, few, many, or a class if the clone is expanded.

TRBJ1-3	NA	TRBV7-2	once	CASQKQGFDTIYF	TGTGCCAGCCAAAAACAGGGTTTTGACACCATATATTTT
TRBJ2-3	TRBD2	TRBV7-2	few	CASTLFRGGSTDTQYF	TGTGCCAGCACCCTTTTCCGGGGGGGCAGCACAGATACGCAGTATTTT
TRBJ2-2	TRBD2	TRBV3-1	many	CASQLAGGSDTGELFF	TGTGCCAGCCAGCTAGCGGGGGGATCGGACACCGGGGAGCTGTTTTTT
TRBJ2-1	TRBD2	TRBV2	NA	CASSSPSPLAGGNNEQFF	TGTGCCAGCAGTTCTCCATCCCCTTTAGCGGGGGGAAACAATGAGCAGTTCTTC
TRBJ1-4	TRBD1	TRBV9	few	CASSVATGASQGEKLFF	TGTGCCAGCAGCGTAGCTACAGGGGCCTCACAGGGGGAAAAACTGTTTTTT
TRBJ2-3	NA	TRBV12-3/TRBV12-4	few	CASSFRDRLTSTQYF	TGTGCCAGCAGTTTTCGGGACCGACTCACCAGTACGCAGTATTTT
TRBJ2-1	TRBD1	TRBV5-1	many	CASSFNTGGSNEQFF	TGCGCCAGCAGCTTTAATACAGGGGGAAGCAATGAGCAGTTCTTC
TRBJ1-2	NA	TRBV7-8	few	CASSTGLMSNYGYTF	TGTGCCAGCAGCACGGGCTTGATGTCTAACTATGGCTACACCTTC
TRBJ1-1	TRBD1	TRBV2	NA	CARGQGAGRTEAFF	TGTGCCAGGGGACAGGGAGCAGGTCGCACTGAAGCTTTCTTT
TRBJ1-3	NA	TRBV11-2	NA	CASSLVRGPSGNTIYF	TGTGCCAGCAGCTTAGTTCGTGGTCCCTCTGGAAACACCATATATTTT
TRBJ2-5	TRBD1	TRBV7-9	few	CASSLALAGGSRETQYF	TGTGCCAGCAGCTTAGCGTTGGCAGGGGGTTCGAGGGAGACCCAGTACTTC
TRBJ1-5	NA	TRBV5-8	many	CASSLATGTLDQPQHF	TGTGCCAGCAGCTTGGCGACAGGAACCTTGGATCAGCCCCAGCATTTT
TRBJ2-1	NA	TRBV7-6	NA	CASSLEFAGRIPNEQFF	TGTGCCAGCAGCTTAGAATTTGCAGGGAGAATTCCCAATGAGCAGTTCTTC
TRBJ2-5	NA	TRBV14	few	CASSHNDRSPTGAQYF	TGTGCCAGCAGCCATAACGACAGGTCCCCAACCGGGGCCCAGTACTTC
TRBJ1-4	NA	TRBV6-1	NA	CASSLGGINEKLFF	TGTGCCAGCAGTCTCGGGGGAATTAATGAAAAACTGTTTTTT
TRBJ2-3	TRBD2	TRBV5-1	NA	CASRPSGATDTQYF	TGCGCCAGCAGACCTAGCGGGGCCACAGATACGCAGTATTTT
TRBJ2-3	TRBD2	TRBV4-3	NA	CASSQDLAGGPHTQYF	TGCGCCAGCAGCCAAGATCTAGCGGGGGGGCCGCATACGCAGTATTTT
TRBJ2-1	NA	TRBV7-9	few	CASSWGDQNEQFF	TGTGCCAGCAGCTGGGGAGACCAAAATGAGCAGTTCTTC
TRBJ1-5	TRBD1	TRBV12-3/TRBV12-4	few	CASSFPYRTGFSNQPQHF	TGTGCCAGCAGTTTCCCGTATCGGACAGGCTTTAGCAATCAGCCCCAGCATTTT
TRBJ1-1	TRBD1	TRBV7-8	few	CASSPGTGEAFF	TGTGCCAGCAGCCCGGGGACAGGGGAAGCTTTCTTT
TRBJ2-5	NA	TRBV7-9	NA	CASSFGARETQYF	TGTGCCAGCAGCTTCGGGGCTCGAGAGACCCAGTACTTC
TRBJ1-4	NA	TRBV28	NA	CASSTESGMREKLFF	TGTGCCAGCAGTACAGAATCCGGGATGAGAGAAAAACTGTTTTTT
TRBJ1-5	NA	TRBV6-2/TRBV6-3	few	CASSYRVGFYSNQPQHF	TGTGCCAGCAGTTACCGAGTTGGATTTTATAGCAATCAGCCCCAGCATTTT
TRBJ1-2	TRBD1	TRBV6-2/TRBV6-3	many	CASSSTGQGYGYTF	TGTGCCAGCAGTTCCACCGGACAGGGGTATGGCTACACCTTC
TRBJ2-5	NA	TRBV29-1	NA	CSVRKETQYF	TGCAGCGTTAGAAAAGAGACCCAGTACTTC
TRBJ1-1	NA	TRBV9	few	CASSVEVRVSEAFF	TGTGCCAGCAGCGTAGAGGTCAGGGTCTCTGAAGCTTTCTTT
TRBJ1-4	TRBD1	TRBV7-9	NA	CASRPRTGQNGEKLFF	TGTGCCAGCAGACCCCGGACAGGGCAAAATGGTGAAAAACTGTTTTTT
TRBJ1-6	NA	TRBV27	NA	CASSSPEQAGNSPLHF	TGTGCCAGCAGTTCCCCGGAGCAGGCGGGTAATTCACCCCTCCACTTT
TRBJ1-2	TRBD1	TRBV6-5	few	CASSYSTGGSRLGGYTF	TGTGCCAGCAGTTACTCAACAGGGGGGAGCCGGTTGGGTGGCTACACCTTC
TRBJ2-3	NA	TRBV14	many	CASSQGGSTDTQYF	TGTGCCAGCAGTCAAGGGGGGAGCACAGATACGCAGTATTTT
TRBJ2-1	TRBD2	TRBV4-1	many	CASSHLAGGPGEQFF	TGCGCCAGCAGCCATTTAGCGGGGGGGCCAGGTGAGCAGTTCTTC
TRBJ2-3	NA	TRBV25-1	few	CASGPEGTTDTQYF	TGTGCCAGCGGCCCAGAGGGAACCACAGATACGCAGTATTTT
TRBJ2-7	NA	TRBV5-1	many	CASSLGDYEQYF	TGCGCCAGCAGCCTAGGCGACTACGAGCAGTACTTC
TRBJ2-7	TRBD1	TRBV6-2/TRBV6-3	many	CASSYTETGDPKYF	TGTGCCAGCAGTTACACCGAGACAGGGGACCCTAAGTACTTC
TRBJ1-4	TRBD1	TRBV20-1	NA	CSARPPYRGRGEKLFF	TGCAGTGCTCGACCGCCCTACAGGGGAAGGGGTGAAAAACTGTTTTTT
TRBJ2-3	NA	TRBV7-2	few	CASSPVLGDTQYF	TGTGCCAGCAGCCCGGTCTTGGGGGATACGCAGTATTTT
TRBJ1-6	NA	TRBV7-2	NA	CASSLERGSPLHF	TGTGCCAGCAGCTTAGAAAGGGGTTCACCCCTCCACTTT
TRBJ1-1	NA	TRBV29-1	many	CSVKTEMNTEAFF	TGCAGCGTGAAGACAGAAATGAACACTGAAGCTTTCTTT
TRBJ2-4	NA	TRBV12-3/TRBV12-4	NA	CASSLGGRRSKNIQYF	TGTGCCAGCAGTTTAGGGGGCCGGAGGTCCAAAAACATTCAGTACTTC
TRBJ1-1	NA	TRBV7-9	NA	CASSLGTQGGEAFF	TGTGCCAGCAGCTTAGGGACCCAAGGCGGGGAAGCTTTCTTT
TRBJ1-1	NA	TRBV2	NA	CASSDSVPEAFF	TGTGCCAGCAGTGATTCCGTCCCTGAAGCTTTCTTT
TRBJ2-2	NA	TRBV29-1	many	CSVSHGTATGELFF	TGCAGCGTCAGCCACGGGACCGCCACCGGGGAGCTGTTTTTT
TRBJ1-1	NA	TRBV10-3	few	CAISDSSNTEAFF	TGTGCCATCAGTGACTCATCGAACACTGAAGCTTTCTTT
TRBJ2-1	NA	TRBV4-1	few	CASSQPTRRGGQTNRGEQFF	TGCGCCAGCAGCCAACCTACTAGAAGAGGTGGACAGACGAATCGGGGTGAGCAGTTCTTC
TRBJ2-2	NA	TRBV7-9	NA	CALIFRATGELFF	TGTGCTTTGATCTTCAGGGCGACCGGGGAGCTGTTTTTT
TRBJ2-3	TRBD1	TRBV6-2/TRBV6-3	few	CASSRARDRYEDTQYF	TGTGCCAGCAGCCGTGCCCGGGACAGGTATGAGGATACGCAGTATTTT
TRBJ1-5	NA	TRBV11-2	NA	CASSLDWGAYQPQHF	TGTGCCAGCAGCTTAGATTGGGGGGCATATCAGCCCCAGCATTTT
TRBJ1-1	NA	TRBV5-1	few	CASRSGQVTEAFF	TGCGCCAGCAGGTCAGGGCAGGTCACTGAAGCTTTCTTT
TRBJ2-5	TRBD2	TRBV4-2	NA	CASSQDETSPQYF	TGTGCCAGCAGCCAAGATGAGACTAGCCCTCAGTACTTC
TRBJ1-5	NA	TRBV20-1	many	CSARPLSGAPDQPQHF	TGCAGTGCTAGACCCCTTTCAGGGGCCCCGGATCAGCCCCAGCATTTT
TRBJ1-6	NA	TRBV7-2	many	CASSPGHDNSPLHF	TGTGCCAGCAGCCCGGGACACGATAATTCACCCCTCCACTTT
TRBJ1-2	NA	TRBV20-1	NA	CSATRDSHGYTF	TGCAGTGCCACCCGAGACAGTCATGGCTACACCTTC